This T cell receptor (beta chain) derives from a study of cytomegalovirus exposure and HLA in healthy donors. Study-wide context: The use of the same platform for the roughly 130 validation repertoires and the roughly 680 first-cohort repertoires was reported by a later analysis. Study-level results: It was 160 or so TCR beta chains that were listed as cytomegalovirus-associated. Most TCR sequences were uncommon, yet certain public TCRs appeared in many donors. Cytomegalovirus status was reportedly diagnosed by the classifier with high specificity and sensitivity.

This clone was seen a few times. Its antigen is as yet unknown. Trimming took 3 bases from V and 15 from J, leaving 21 bases between them. Per the germline V gene, CDR1 is KGHSH and CDR2 is LQKENI. The length of the CDR3 is 14 residues. Here immunoSEQ multiplex PCR was the method, and the copy in TCRdb shows in-frame clones only, minus some. The repertoire consists of about 160,000 clones, with roughly 86% occurring once and the leading ten covering 4% to 4.5%. Sample: PBMCs. This TCR came from a man aged 18 to 30 in good health and CMV-seropositive. V is TRBV18 and J is TRBJ2-1; tentative D call: TRBD2 (9 bases). This CDR3 reads CASSPDRGLALRFF. In DNA form, the CDR3 reads TGTGCCAGCTCACCCGACAGGGGACTAGCCCTCAGGTTCTTC.